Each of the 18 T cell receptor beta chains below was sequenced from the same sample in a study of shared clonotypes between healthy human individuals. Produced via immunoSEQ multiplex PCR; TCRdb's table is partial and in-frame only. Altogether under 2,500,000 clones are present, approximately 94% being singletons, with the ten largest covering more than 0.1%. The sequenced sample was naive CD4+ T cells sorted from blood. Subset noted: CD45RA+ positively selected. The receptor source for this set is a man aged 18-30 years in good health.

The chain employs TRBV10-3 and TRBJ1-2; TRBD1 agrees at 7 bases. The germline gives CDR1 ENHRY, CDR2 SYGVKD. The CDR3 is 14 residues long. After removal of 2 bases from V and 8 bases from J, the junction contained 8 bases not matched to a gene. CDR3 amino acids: CAISEVAGGYGYTF. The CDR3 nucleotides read TGTGCCATCAGTGAGGTGGCAGGGGGTTACGGCTACACCTTC.

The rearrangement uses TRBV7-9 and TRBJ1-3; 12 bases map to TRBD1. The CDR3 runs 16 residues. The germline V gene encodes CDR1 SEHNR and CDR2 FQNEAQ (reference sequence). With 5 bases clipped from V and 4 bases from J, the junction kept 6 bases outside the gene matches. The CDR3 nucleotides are TGTGCCAGCAGCCCCCGGGACAGGGGGCGAGGAAACACCATATATTTT. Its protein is CASSPRDRGRGNTIYF.

CDR3 coding DNA: TGCGCCAGCAGCTTGTTCTCACAGGGCACTGAAGCTTTCTTT. Translated: CASSLFSQGTEAFF. V is TRBV5-1 and J is TRBJ1-1; the D gene is possibly TRBD1 (6 bases). CDR1 is SGHRS and CDR2 is YFSETQ in the germline V gene. This CDR3 is 14 amino acids long. With 1 base removed from V and 4 bases from J, the gap between germline ends came to 11 bases.

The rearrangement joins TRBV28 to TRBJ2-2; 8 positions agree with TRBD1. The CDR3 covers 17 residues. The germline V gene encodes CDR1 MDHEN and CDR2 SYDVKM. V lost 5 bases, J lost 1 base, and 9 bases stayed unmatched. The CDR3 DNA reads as TGTGCCAGCAGTCCCCCTCCAGGGACAGGGAACACCGGGGAGCTGTTTTTT. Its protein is CASSPPPGTGNTGELFF.

CDR3 DNA: TGTGCCAGCAACCAGGTGTTCGGGGAAGAGACCCAGTACTTC. Translation gives CASNQVFGEETQYF. The V call is TRBV7-8, the J call TRBJ2-5; perhaps TRBD2 as D (5 bases). V shed 7 bases and J shed 3 bases, with 15 bases lying between them. Germline lookup yields CDR1 SGHVS and CDR2 FQNEAQ. The CDR3 covers 14 residues.

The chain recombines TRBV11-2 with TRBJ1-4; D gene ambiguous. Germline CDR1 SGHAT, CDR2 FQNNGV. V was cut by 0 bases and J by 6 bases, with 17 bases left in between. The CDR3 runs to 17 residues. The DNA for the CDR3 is TGTGCCAGCAGCTTAGATAGGTGGAACAGCTCGGATGAAAAACTGTTTTTT. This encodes CASSLDRWNSSDEKLFF.

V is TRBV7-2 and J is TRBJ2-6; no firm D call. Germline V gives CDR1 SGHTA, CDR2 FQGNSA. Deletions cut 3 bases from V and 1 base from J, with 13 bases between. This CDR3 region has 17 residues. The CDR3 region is CASSFGWVSSGANVLTF. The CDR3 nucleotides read TGTGCCAGCAGCTTCGGATGGGTCAGTTCTGGGGCCAACGTCCTGACTTTC.

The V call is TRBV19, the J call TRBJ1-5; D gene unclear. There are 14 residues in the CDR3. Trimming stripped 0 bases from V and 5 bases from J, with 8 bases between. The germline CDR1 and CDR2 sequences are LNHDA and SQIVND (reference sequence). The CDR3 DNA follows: TGTGCCAGTAGTATAGAAAACAGCCATCAGCCCCAGCATTTT. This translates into CASSIENSHQPQHF.

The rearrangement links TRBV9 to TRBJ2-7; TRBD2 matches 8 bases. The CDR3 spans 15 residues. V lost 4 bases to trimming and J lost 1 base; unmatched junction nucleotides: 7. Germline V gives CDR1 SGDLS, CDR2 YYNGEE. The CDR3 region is CASSPMTSASYEQYF. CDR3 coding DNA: TGTGCCAGCAGCCCAATGACTAGCGCTTCCTACGAGCAGTACTTC.

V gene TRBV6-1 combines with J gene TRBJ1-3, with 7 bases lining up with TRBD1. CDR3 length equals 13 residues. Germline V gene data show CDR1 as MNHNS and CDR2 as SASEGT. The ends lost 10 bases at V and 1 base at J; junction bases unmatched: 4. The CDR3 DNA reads TGTGCCATTTCACAGGGGTCTGGAAACACCATATATTTT. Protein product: CAISQGSGNTIYF.

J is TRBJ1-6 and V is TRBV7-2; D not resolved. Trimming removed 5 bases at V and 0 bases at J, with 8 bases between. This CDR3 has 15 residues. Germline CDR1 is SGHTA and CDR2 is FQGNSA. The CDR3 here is CASSEQSSYNSPLHF. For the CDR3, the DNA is TGTGCCAGCAGCGAGCAGAGCTCCTATAATTCACCCCTCCACTTT.

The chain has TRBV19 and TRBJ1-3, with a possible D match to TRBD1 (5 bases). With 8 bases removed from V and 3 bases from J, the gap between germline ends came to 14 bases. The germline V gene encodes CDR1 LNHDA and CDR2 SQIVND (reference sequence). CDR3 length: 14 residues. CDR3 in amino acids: CASLGDLNGNTIYF. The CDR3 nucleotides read TGTGCCAGTCTGGGGGATTTAAATGGAAACACCATATATTTT.

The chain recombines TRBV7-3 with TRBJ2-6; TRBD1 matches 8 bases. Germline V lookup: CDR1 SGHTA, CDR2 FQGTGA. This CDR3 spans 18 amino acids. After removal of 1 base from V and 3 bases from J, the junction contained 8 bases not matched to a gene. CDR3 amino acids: CASSLKGQGAGGANVLTF. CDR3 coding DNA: TGTGCCAGCAGCTTAAAAGGACAGGGAGCTGGTGGGGCCAACGTCCTGACTTTC.

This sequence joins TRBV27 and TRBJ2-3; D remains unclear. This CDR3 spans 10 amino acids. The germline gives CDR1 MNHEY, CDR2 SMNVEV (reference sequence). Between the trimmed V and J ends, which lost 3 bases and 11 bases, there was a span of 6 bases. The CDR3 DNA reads TGTGCCAGCAGTTTCCCTTTGCAGTATTTT. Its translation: CASSFPLQYF.

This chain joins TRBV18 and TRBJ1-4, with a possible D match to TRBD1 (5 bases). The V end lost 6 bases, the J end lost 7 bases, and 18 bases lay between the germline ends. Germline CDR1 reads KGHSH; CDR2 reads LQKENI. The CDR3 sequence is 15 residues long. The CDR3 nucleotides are TGTGCCAGCTCCCCAGGTCCGGGGGATGGTGAAAAACTGTTTTTT. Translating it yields CASSPGPGDGEKLFF.

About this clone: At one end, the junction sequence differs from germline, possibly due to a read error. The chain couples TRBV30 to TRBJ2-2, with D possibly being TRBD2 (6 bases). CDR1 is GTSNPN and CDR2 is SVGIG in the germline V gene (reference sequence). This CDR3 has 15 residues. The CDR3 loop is CAWRSRDSKTGELFF. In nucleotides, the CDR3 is TGTGCCTGGAGGAGCCGGGACTCGAAGACCGGGGAGCTGTTTTTT. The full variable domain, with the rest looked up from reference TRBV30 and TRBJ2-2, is SQTIHQWPATLVQPVGSPLSLECTVEGTSNPNLYWYRQAAGRGLQLLFYSVGIGQISSEVPQNLSASRPQDRQFILSSKKLLLSDSGFYLCAWRSRDSKTGELFFGEGSRLTVL.

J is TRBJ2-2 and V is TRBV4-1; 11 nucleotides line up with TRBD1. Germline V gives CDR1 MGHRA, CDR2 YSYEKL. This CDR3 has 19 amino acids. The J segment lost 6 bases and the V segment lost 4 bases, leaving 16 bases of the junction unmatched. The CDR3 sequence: CASSLEMWTGGGKSGELFF. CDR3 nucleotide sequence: TGCGCCAGCAGCCTCGAAATGTGGACAGGGGGCGGGAAATCCGGGGAGCTGTTTTTT.

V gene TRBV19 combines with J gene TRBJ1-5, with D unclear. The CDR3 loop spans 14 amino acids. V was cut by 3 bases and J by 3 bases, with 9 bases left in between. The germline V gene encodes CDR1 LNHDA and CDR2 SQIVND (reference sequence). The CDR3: CASSISLYNQPQHF. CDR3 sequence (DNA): TGTGCCAGTAGTATCTCCCTGTACAATCAGCCCCAGCATTTT.